Listed below are T cell receptor beta chains from one sample, sequenced in a study of regulatory and conventional T cells in RAG deficiency. Produced via immunoSEQ multiplex PCR; TCRdb's table is partial and in-frame only. The sample consists of about 7,100 clones, approximately 90% of them appearing once. Another study also made use of these data, one on regulatory T cells.

The sequenced sample consisted of CD127- CD25+ CD4+ Tregs sorted from blood. The receptors stem from a human donor in good health. The CDR3 runs from the conserved cysteine through the conserved F or W. D genes are given only for firm matches. Not all rows give a size; the values are once, few, many and, for expanded clones, a class.

>TRBV4-2|.|.|TRBJ2-4
CASSPDRNKNIQYF
TGTGCCAGCAGCCCCGACAGGAATAAAAACATTCAGTACTTC
>TRBV28|TRBD1|once|TRBJ1-6
CASSLGRGRSPLHF
TGTGCCAGCAGTTTGGGCAGGGGGCGATCACCCCTCCACTTT
>TRBV27|TRBD2|.|TRBJ2-5
CASSLLGGGRLQYF
TGTGCCAGCAGTTTATTGGGGGGGGGACGGCTACAGTACTTC
>TRBV28|TRBD1|.|TRBJ1-2
CASSRGTAPYGYTF
TGTGCCAGCAGTCGTGGGACAGCGCCTTATGGCTACACCTTC
>TRBV6-6|TRBD2|.|TRBJ2-1
CASSAGSGTYNEQFF
TGTGCCAGCAGCGCGGGGAGCGGGACCTACAATGAGCAGTTCTTC
>TRBV7-2|.|.|TRBJ2-5
CASSLGPQETQYF
TGTGCCAGCAGCCTGGGCCCACAAGAGACCCAGTACTTC
>TRBV5-1|TRBD1|.|TRBJ2-6
CASGVVQGAAGANVLTF
TGCGCCAGCGGCGTGGTTCAGGGGGCGGCTGGGGCCAACGTCCTGACTTTC
>TRBV28|TRBD1|.|TRBJ1-1
CASSDRGTEAFF
TGTGCCAGCAGCGACAGGGGCACTGAAGCTTTCTTT
>TRBV5-4|.|.|TRBJ2-5
CASSLSGGRRETQYF
TGTGCCAGCAGCTTGTCGGGGGGCCGGCGAGAGACCCAGTACTTC
>TRBV2|TRBD1|.|TRBJ2-3
CASRGQGPDTQYF
TGTGCCAGCAGGGGACAGGGCCCAGATACGCAGTATTTT
>TRBV5-1|.|.|TRBJ2-1
CASSLGSPYDEQFF
TGCGCCAGCAGCTTAGGGAGCCCTTACGATGAGCAGTTCTTC
>TRBV6-1|TRBD2|.|TRBJ2-7
CASRTSGDYEQYF
TGTGCCAGCAGAACTAGCGGAGACTACGAGCAGTACTTC
>TRBV6-1|TRBD1|.|TRBJ2-7
CASRRTGDYEQYF
TGTGCCAGCAGACGGACAGGGGACTACGAGCAGTACTTC
>TRBV6-4|TRBD1|few|TRBJ1-1
CASRGTADPEAFF
TGTGCCAGCAGGGGGACAGCCGACCCTGAAGCTTTCTTT
>TRBV11-2|.|.|TRBJ1-1
CASSLASGKAEAFF
TGTGCCAGCAGCTTAGCTTCGGGGAAGGCTGAAGCTTTCTTT
>TRBV10-3|TRBD1|.|TRBJ1-2
CAIKGRGNYGYTF
TGTGCCATCAAGGGCAGGGGGAACTATGGCTACACCTTC
>TRBV11-2|.|.|TRBJ2-4
CASSLQGSKNIQYF
TGTGCCAGCAGCCTTCAGGGTAGCAAAAACATTCAGTACTTC
>TRBV29-1|TRBD2|.|TRBJ2-7
CSVVFSGGSHF
TGCAGCGTTGTATTTAGCGGGGGCTCGCACTTC
>TRBV27|.|.|TRBJ2-7
CASSGEAGKGTYEQYF
TGTGCCAGCAGTGGGGAGGCAGGAAAGGGGACCTACGAGCAGTACTTC
>TRBV5-1|TRBD1|.|TRBJ1-2
CASARRDRDYGYTF
TGCGCCAGCGCCCGAAGGGACAGGGACTATGGCTACACCTTC
>TRBV7-2|.|.|TRBJ2-3
CASSPATGYTDTQYF
TGTGCCAGCAGCCCCGCTACGGGGTATACAGATACGCAGTATTTT
>TRBV29-1|TRBD1|.|TRBJ1-3
CSVERTGLSGNTIYF
TGCAGCGTTGAACGGACAGGCCTCTCTGGAAACACCATATATTTT
>TRBV5-1|TRBD1|.|TRBJ2-1
CASSLQGESYNEQFF
TGCGCCAGCAGCCTACAGGGGGAATCCTACAATGAGCAGTTCTTC
>TRBV5-5|TRBD1|.|TRBJ1-2
CASSLEGTGVGGYTF
TGTGCCAGCAGCTTGGAGGGGACAGGGGTGGGTGGCTACACCTTC
>TRBV10-3|TRBD1|.|TRBJ1-2
CAISEGTAYGYTF
TGTGCCATCAGTGAGGGGACAGCTTATGGCTACACCTTC
>TRBV5-1|TRBD2|.|TRBJ2-1
CASSLGRSGGASYNEQFF
TGCGCCAGCAGCTTGGGGCGTAGCGGGGGGGCCTCCTACAATGAGCAGTTCTTC
>TRBV7-3|.|.|TRBJ2-6
CASSLGTFGSGANVLTF
TGTGCCAGCAGCTTAGGGACATTTGGCTCTGGGGCCAACGTCCTGACTTTC
>TRBV5-8|TRBD1|once|TRBJ2-7
CASSSTGVDLYEQYF
TGTGCCAGCAGCTCTACAGGGGTGGATCTCTACGAGCAGTACTTC
>TRBV5-1|.|.|TRBJ2-7
CASSSQESSYEQYF
TGCGCCAGCAGCTCACAGGAGAGCTCCTACGAGCAGTACTTC
>TRBV28|TRBD1|.|TRBJ1-5
CASNSQDRGRYSNQPQHF
TGTGCCAGCAATTCCCAGGACAGGGGGAGATATAGCAATCAGCCCCAGCATTTT
>TRBV7-8|.|.|TRBJ2-3
CASSLVRDVDTQYF
TGTGCCAGCAGCTTAGTGCGGGACGTGGATACGCAGTATTTT
>TRBV7-2|TRBD2|.|TRBJ2-2
CASSLVRAGSTGELFF
TGTGCCAGCAGCTTAGTCCGAGCGGGGAGCACCGGGGAGCTGTTTTTT
>TRBV7-3|TRBD2|.|TRBJ2-3
CASSLSGATDTQYF
TGTGCCAGCAGCCTGAGCGGGGCCACAGATACGCAGTATTTT
>TRBV10-2|.|.|TRBJ2-1
CASSGGVGSRLNEQFF
TGCGCCAGCAGTGGGGGGGTCGGATCGAGGTTGAATGAGCAGTTCTTC
>TRBV28|.|.|TRBJ2-5
CASKLPGLGDQETQYF
TGTGCCAGCAAACTACCGGGACTTGGGGACCAAGAGACCCAGTACTTC
>TRBV29-1|.|.|TRBJ1-5
CSVALGQFNQPQHF
TGCAGCGTTGCACTCGGACAGTTCAATCAGCCCCAGCATTTT
>TRBV7-2|.|.|TRBJ2-3
CASSLGTGETQYF
TGTGCCAGCAGCTTAGGCACAGGTGAGACGCAGTATTTT
>TRBV5-1|.|.|TRBJ1-6
CASSLQGPNSPLHF
TGCGCCAGCAGCTTACAGGGTCCTAATTCACCCCTCCACTTT
>TRBV18|.|.|TRBJ2-3
CASSPTRGGSTDTQYF
TGTGCCAGCTCACCGACTAGGGGGGGGAGCACAGATACGCAGTATTTT
>TRBV5-4|TRBD2|.|TRBJ2-5
CASRLSGGGTQYF
TGTGCCAGCAGACTAAGCGGGGGGGGGACCCAGTACTTC
>TRBV30|.|.|TRBJ2-7
CAWASSYEQYF
TGTGCCTGGGCCAGCTCCTACGAGCAGTACTTC
>TRBV5-1|TRBD1|.|TRBJ1-1
CASSQGQGLTEAFF
TGCGCCAGCAGCCAAGGACAGGGGCTCACTGAAGCTTTCTTT
>TRBV2|TRBD1|once|TRBJ1-2
CASSEGQDYGYTF
TGTGCCAGCAGTGAGGGACAGGACTATGGCTACACCTTC
>TRBV6-1|.|.|TRBJ2-7
CASSEALGRGHSYEQYF
TGTGCCAGCAGTGAAGCGCTGGGCAGGGGTCACTCCTACGAGCAGTACTTC
>TRBV27|.|.|TRBJ1-2
CASSFWGHQSYYGYTF
TGTGCCAGCAGTTTTTGGGGGCATCAAAGCTACTATGGCTACACCTTC